What follows are 10 T cell receptor beta chains derived from one specimen sequenced in a study of blood T cell repertoires in COVID-19. The table came from immunoSEQ multiplex PCR; TCRdb's copy has only in-frame clones and leaves some out. The sample lists about 180,000 clones; 80% to 90% were seen once. Source material: peripheral blood. Receptor source: a human donor with active or convalescent COVID-19. The donor label of this sample is uncertain.

The chain combines TRBV14 with TRBJ2-7; D perhaps matches TRBD2 (5 bases). CDR1 and CDR2 (germline): SGHDN, FVKESK. The CDR3 is 14 residues long. V lost 0 bases, J lost 3 bases, and 9 bases lay in between. The CDR3: CASSQENGDYEQYF. The DNA for the CDR3 is TGTGCCAGCAGCCAAGAGAACGGGGACTACGAGCAGTACTTC.

The genes are TRBV9 and TRBJ2-7; D is unclear. This CDR3 has 12 residues. Germline V CDR1 and CDR2: SGDLS, YYNGEE. Trimming left V 3 bases short and J 3 bases short, with 7 bases between. This CDR3 is CASSGNGYEQYF. CDR3 nucleotide sequence: TGTGCCAGCAGCGGTAACGGCTACGAGCAGTACTTC.

The V gene is TRBV10-3, the J gene TRBJ1-1, with TRBD1 matching over 9 bases. After removal of 2 bases from V and 4 bases from J, the junction contained 5 bases not matched to a gene. The CDR3 has 15 residues. Germline V gene sequence: CDR1 ENHRY, CDR2 SYGVKD. CDR3 DNA sequence: TGTGCCATCAGTGAGCACAGGGGGCTGGGCACTGAAGCTTTCTTT. It specifies CAISEHRGLGTEAFF.

This chain connects TRBV7-2 to TRBJ1-2; 7 nucleotides match TRBD1. Germline values: CDR1 SGHTA, CDR2 FQGNSA. V dropped 2 bases and J dropped 4; count of bases not matched to a gene: 4. The CDR3 consists of 14 residues. Here the CDR3 reads CASSLWTGSYGYTF. In nucleotides, the CDR3 is TGTGCCAGCAGCTTATGGACAGGAAGCTATGGCTACACCTTC.

The chain is built from TRBV28 and TRBJ1-3; TRBD1 is a possible D gene (5 bases). Germline loops: CDR1 MDHEN, CDR2 SYDVKM. This CDR3 is 15 amino acids long. V gave up 7 bases and J gave up 4 bases, with 17 bases separating them. CDR3 nucleotide sequence: TGTGCCAGCAAAGGGGCGGGGCAGGGAGGAAACACCATATATTTT. Translation: CASKGAGQGGNTIYF.

This chain uses TRBV7-2 with TRBJ2-7, with 8 bases aligning to TRBD2. The CDR3 has 14 amino acids. J lost 4 bases, V lost 2 bases, and 4 bases had no gene match. Germline V lookup: CDR1 SGHTA, CDR2 FQGNSA. The DNA of the CDR3 is TGTGCCAGCAGCTTAAAAGCGGGGGCTTACGAGCAGTACTTC. Translated, it gives CASSLKAGAYEQYF.

CDR3 in DNA: TGTGCCAGCAGCTTGGGTCTCGGGAGGGGGCAGGGCAATGAGCAGTTCTTC. Amino acid sequence: CASSLGLGRGQGNEQFF. V usage is TRBV5-4 and J usage is TRBJ2-1, with TRBD2 as a possible D gene (8 bases). Trimming shortened V by 0 bases and J by 6 bases, and 19 bases separated the two germline ends. CDR1 is SGHNT and CDR2 is YYREEE in the germline V gene (reference sequence). There are 17 residues in the CDR3.

Only one count was recorded for this clone. This sequence joins TRBV28 and TRBJ2-5, with 8 bases aligning to TRBD2. There are 14 residues in the CDR3. The junction had 7 bases not matched to a gene; V was cut back by 5 bases and J by 5 bases. Germline CDR1 reads MDHEN; CDR2 reads SYDVKM. The CDR3 coding sequence is TGTGCCAGCAGTCGGGGCGGGGGGCATGAGACCCAGTACTTC. Protein sequence: CASSRGGGHETQYF.

The chain is built from TRBV5-4 and TRBJ2-1; TRBD2 aligns across 9 bases. The V gene end was trimmed by 0 bases and the J gene end by 7 bases; junction bases not matched to a gene: 8. The CDR3 has 16 amino acids. CDR1 is SGHNT and CDR2 is YYREEE in the germline V gene (reference sequence). The CDR3 spells CASSLGGSGSLNEQFF. The CDR3, as DNA: TGTGCCAGCAGCTTGGGAGGTAGCGGGAGCCTTAATGAGCAGTTCTTC.

This chain uses TRBV11-2 with TRBJ2-1, with 14 bases fitting TRBD2. The CDR3 runs 15 residues. V gave up 6 bases and J gave up 7 bases; unmatched junction bases: 5. The germline gives CDR1 SGHAT, CDR2 FQNNGV. DNA for the CDR3: TGTGCCAGCAGTCTGACTAGCGGGGGGGCAAATGAGCAGTTCTTC. It yields the protein CASSLTSGGANEQFF.